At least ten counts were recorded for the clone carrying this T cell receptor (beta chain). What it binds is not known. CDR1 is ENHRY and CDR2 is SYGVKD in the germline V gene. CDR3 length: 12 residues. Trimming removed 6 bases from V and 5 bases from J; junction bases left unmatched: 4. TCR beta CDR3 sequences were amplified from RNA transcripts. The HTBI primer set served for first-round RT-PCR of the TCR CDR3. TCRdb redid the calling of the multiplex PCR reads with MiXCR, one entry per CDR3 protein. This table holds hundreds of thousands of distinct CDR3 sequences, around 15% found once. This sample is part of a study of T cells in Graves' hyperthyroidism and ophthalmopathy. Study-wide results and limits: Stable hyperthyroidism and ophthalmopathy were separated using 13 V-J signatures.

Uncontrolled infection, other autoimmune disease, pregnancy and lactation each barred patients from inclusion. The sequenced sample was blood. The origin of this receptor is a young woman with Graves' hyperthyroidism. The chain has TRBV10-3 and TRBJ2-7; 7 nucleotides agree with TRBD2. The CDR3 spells CAISAAGDEQYF. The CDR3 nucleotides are TGTGCCATCAGCGCGGCGGGAGACGAGCAGTACTTC.